A single sample is the source of the 10 T cell receptor beta chains below, sequenced in a study of regulatory T cells in long-lasting Graves disease. Investigators prepared the TCR beta libraries by applying iRepertoire HTBI primers and Arm-PCR of CDR3 regions. TCRdb independently ran MiXCR on the multiplex PCR reads; one entry per CDR3 protein. The sample consists of about 660,000 distinct CDR3 sequences, 30% of them appearing once. The time point denotes: persistent/refractory GD, antithyroid drugs over 5 years with positive TRAb. PBMC RNA was the source of the TCR library. Sequences were derived from peripheral blood mononuclear cells (PBMCs), sampled when the disease was refractory, from a patient treated with antithyroid drugs. The receptors here all came from a female donor with Graves disease.

This clonotype was counted many times. The chain employs TRBV12-3 or TRBV12-4 and TRBJ2-7; 9 bases match TRBD2. The CDR3 has 14 residues. V shed 5 bases and J 1 base; nucleotides not matched to a gene: 3. CDR3 nucleotides: TGTGCCAGCAGTCCCAGCGGGAGGTCCTACGAGCAGTACTTC. This codes for CASSPSGRSYEQYF.

The J gene is TRBJ2-2, the V gene TRBV29-1; TRBD2 might be the D (6 bases). Trimming pared 0 bases from V and 6 bases from J, leaving 17 bases between. CDR3 length equals 16 residues. CDR1 and CDR2 from the germline V gene are SQVTM and ANQGSEA. The CDR3 nucleotides are TGCAGCGTTGAAGATCTTGGAGGGAGATCGGCCGGGGAGCTGTTTTTT. This codes for CSVEDLGGRSAGELFF.

This clonotype appeared many times. The V call is TRBV2, the J call TRBJ1-2; D perhaps matches TRBD1 (5 bases). CDR1 is SNHLY and CDR2 is FYNNEI in the germline V gene. The length of the CDR3 is 14 residues. V lost 1 base and J 2 bases, leaving 8 bases between the germline ends. The CDR3 bases are TGTGCCAGCAGTGAAGGTAGACAGAACTATGGCTACACCTTC. Its protein product is CASSEGRQNYGYTF.

This rearrangement joins TRBV19 to TRBJ2-7, with 9 bases identical to TRBD2. Trimming removed 6 bases from V and 1 base from J; junction bases left unmatched: 10. CDR3 length equals 16 residues. Per germline, CDR1 LNHDA and CDR2 SQIVND (reference sequence). The CDR3 is CASRGMASGRSYEQYF. The CDR3 DNA is TGTGCCAGTAGAGGGATGGCCAGCGGGAGGTCCTACGAGCAGTACTTC.

J is TRBJ1-1 and V is TRBV2; D gene unclear. CDR3 length: 13 residues. The germline V gene has CDR1 SNHLY and CDR2 FYNNEI. Trimming shortened V by 3 bases and J by 0 bases, and 5 bases separated the two germline ends. CDR3 DNA: TGTGCCAGCAGTGATGAGGTGAACACTGAAGCTTTCTTT. Residues: CASSDEVNTEAFF. Full variable domain (outside the CDR3, taken from reference TRBV2 and TRBJ1-1): EPEVTQTPSHQVTQMGQEVILRCVPISNHLYFYWYRQILGQKVEFLVSFYNNEISEKSEIFDDQFSVERPDGSNFTLKIRSTKLEDSAMYFCASSDEVNTEAFFGQGTRLTVV.

V gene TRBV5-1 combines with J gene TRBJ2-7; 8 nucleotides align to TRBD2. This CDR3 spans 16 amino acids. Trimming at V came to 1 base and at J to 0 bases, leaving 6 bases not matched to a gene. Germline lookup yields CDR1 SGHRS and CDR2 YFSETQ. Here the CDR3 DNA reads TGCGCCAGCAGCTTGTTTGAACTAGCGGCCTCCTACGAGCAGTACTTC. The encoded protein is CASSLFELAASYEQYF.

This clonotype appeared a few times. The chain combines TRBV20-1 with TRBJ1-6; tentative D call: TRBD1 (6 bases). Trimming took off 1 base at V and 5 bases at J, with 12 bases between the two ends. The CDR3 length is 15 residues. From germline, CDR1 is DFQATT and CDR2 SNEGSKA (reference sequence). For the CDR3, the DNA is TGCAGTGCTAGAGTCGGGGGCTGGAATAATTCACCCCTCCACTTT. It is translated as CSARVGGWNNSPLHF.

CDR3 sequence reads: CASSEAARYGYTF. The CDR3 nucleotides are TGTGCCAGCAGTGAAGCGGCGCGGTATGGCTACACCTTC. V and J are TRBV2 and TRBJ1-2; D gene unclear. V lost 0 bases and J 5 bases, leaving 7 bases between the germline ends. CDR1 is SNHLY, CDR2 FYNNEI, per germline. The CDR3 runs 13 residues.

The genes are TRBV14 and TRBJ2-1, with TRBD2 identical over 7 bases. V lost 1 base, J lost 4 bases, and 4 bases stayed unmatched. Germline CDR1 is SGHDN and CDR2 is FVKESK. There are 15 residues in the CDR3. In DNA, the CDR3 is TGTGCCAGCAGCCAAGGGACTAGTCTTTACAATGAGCAGTTCTTC. It specifies CASSQGTSLYNEQFF.

The sample holds many counts of this clonotype. V gene TRBV6-1 combines with J gene TRBJ2-2; 8 bases line up with TRBD1. CDR1 is MNHNS and CDR2 is SASEGT in the germline V gene. The V and J ends lost 5 bases and 4 bases, in that order; junction bases with no gene match: 6. This CDR3 has 15 residues. The CDR3 sequence: CASSQLQGGTGELFF. The CDR3 nucleotides read TGTGCCAGCAGTCAATTACAGGGGGGCACCGGGGAGCTGTTTTTT.